This TCR beta chain stems from a study of blood T cell repertoires in COVID-19. Original handling: Nucleated cell number was recorded as an estimate derived from reference gene primer amplification. Here immunoSEQ multiplex PCR was the method, and the copy in TCRdb shows in-frame clones only, minus some. V and J calls and clone size are given by that table; D and trimming were obtained from the DNA. The data hold about 75,000 clones, with more than 65% observed a single time. The trim removed 4 bases at V and 5 bases at J, leaving 13 bases unmatched. The CDR3 contains 16 residues. Germline CDR1 SGHDN, CDR2 FVKESK.

Specimen: peripheral blood. The sequence derives from a woman in her fifties or sixties with acute or convalescent COVID-19. The chain recombines TRBV14 with TRBJ2-7; 8 bases agree with TRBD2. CDR3 amino acids: CASSLISGGPTDEQYF. CDR3 nucleotides: TGTGCCAGCAGCCTAATTTCGGGAGGGCCGACGGACGAGCAGTACTTC. The variable domain in full, with the rest retrieved from reference TRBV14 and TRBJ2-7, is EAGVTQFPSHSVIEKGQTVTLRCDPISGHDNLYWYRRVMGKEIKFLLHFVKESKQDESGMPNNRFLAERTGGTYSTLKVQPAELEDSGVYFCASSLISGGPTDEQYFGPGTRLTVT.